What follows describes a single T cell receptor (beta chain). Its target is unknown. The PCR was carried out with 60 Vbeta primers and 13 Jbeta primers. Produced via immunoSEQ multiplex PCR; TCRdb's table is partial and in-frame only. Of over 150,000 clones in the sample, roughly 80% were seen once. The data originate from a study of cytomegalovirus exposure and HLA in healthy donors. CDR1 and CDR2 from the germline V gene are SEHNR and FQNEAQ (reference sequence). Unmatched junction bases numbered 14, after V lost 10 bases and J lost 6 bases. The CDR3 totals 16 residues. Findings and limits, study-wide: Researchers reported from a later analysis that most CMV-associated TCR beta chains appeared HLA-restricted. Likely technical artifact: a cluster of highly shared sequence variants.

The sequencing sample was made of PBMCs. This sequence was found in a boy between 2 and 15 years old in good health and CMV-seronegative. The gene calls are TRBV7-9 and TRBJ2-3, with TRBD2 identical over 12 bases. CDR3 sequence reads: CANEGGLAGPGDTQYF. The CDR3 coding sequence is TGTGCCAACGAAGGAGGACTAGCGGGACCTGGGGATACGCAGTATTTT.